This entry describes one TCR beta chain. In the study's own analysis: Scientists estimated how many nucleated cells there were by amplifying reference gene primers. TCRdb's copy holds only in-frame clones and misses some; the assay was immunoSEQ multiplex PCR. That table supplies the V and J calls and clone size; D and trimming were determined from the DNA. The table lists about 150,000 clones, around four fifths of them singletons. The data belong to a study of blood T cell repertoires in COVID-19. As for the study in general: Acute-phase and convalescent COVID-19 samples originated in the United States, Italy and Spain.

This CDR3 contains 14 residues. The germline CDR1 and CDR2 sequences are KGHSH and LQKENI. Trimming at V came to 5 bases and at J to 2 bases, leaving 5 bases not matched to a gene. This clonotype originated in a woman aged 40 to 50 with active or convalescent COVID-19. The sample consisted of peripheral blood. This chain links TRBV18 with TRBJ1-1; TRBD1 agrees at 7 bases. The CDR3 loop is CASSEGAGNTEAFF. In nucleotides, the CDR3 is TGTGCCAGCTCAGAGGGGGCGGGCAACACTGAAGCTTTCTTT.